These 10 T cell receptor beta chains came from one sample sequenced in a study of CD8+ T cells in alopecia areata. The sequencing template was cDNA reverse transcribed from extracted RNA. Some clones are missing from TCRdb's copy, which holds only in-frame ones; the method was immunoSEQ multiplex PCR. The sample has tens of thousands of clones, approximately 64% seen once. The specimen was CD8+ T cells sorted from blood, collected at week 0. These receptor sequences come from a human donor with alopecia areata.

This clone was seen a few times. The rearrangement links TRBV11-2 to TRBJ2-7, with 8 positions matching TRBD1. CDR3 length: 13 residues. From germline, CDR1 is SGHAT and CDR2 FQNNGV. The V segment lost 5 bases and the J segment 4 bases; nucleotides outside the gene matches: 4. The CDR3 protein is CASSDRTGYEQYF. The CDR3 DNA sequence: TGTGCCAGCAGCGACCGGACAGGGTACGAGCAGTACTTC.

As DNA, the CDR3 is TGTGCCAGCAGTTTTAAGGGTCAAAGCTCCTACGAGCAGTACTTC. Its protein is CASSFKGQSSYEQYF. This chain joins TRBV27 and TRBJ2-7; no reliable D call. Trimming stripped 3 bases from V and 0 bases from J, with 12 bases between. The CDR3 totals 15 residues. Germline values: CDR1 MNHEY, CDR2 SMNVEV (reference sequence).

This clone was detected only a few times. This chain uses TRBV5-8 with TRBJ2-1, with 9 bases aligning to TRBD1. Germline trimming cut 5 bases from V and 5 bases from J; bases unmatched to any gene: 5. Germline lookup yields CDR1 SGHTS and CDR2 YDEGEE. This CDR3 spans 14 amino acids. The CDR3 DNA reads TGTGCCAGCAGAACCGGGACAGGGAACAATGAGCAGTTCTTC. This gives the protein CASRTGTGNNEQFF. Based on the CDR3 plus reference TRBV5-8 and TRBJ2-1, the full variable domain is EAGVTQSPTHLIKTRGQQATLRCSPISGHTSVYWYQQALGLGLQFLLWYDEGEERNRGNFPPRFSGRQFPNYSSELNVNALELEDSALYLCASRTGTGNNEQFFGPGTRLTVL.

This clone occurred a few times. The chain recombines TRBV6-5 with TRBJ2-1, with 13 bases aligning to TRBD2. Germline V gene sequence: CDR1 MNHEY, CDR2 SVGAGI. V shed 4 bases and J 9 bases; nucleotides not matched to a gene: 6. The CDR3 is made up of 15 amino acids. The CDR3 loop reads CASSWTSGRGIEQFF. CDR3 nucleotide sequence: TGTGCCAGCAGTTGGACTAGCGGGAGAGGTATTGAGCAGTTCTTC.

The gene calls are TRBV4-1 and TRBJ2-1; 9 bases fit TRBD2. The CDR3 runs 17 residues. Germline lookup yields CDR1 MGHRA and CDR2 YSYEKL. Germline trimming cut 1 base from V and 2 bases from J; bases unmatched to any gene: 6. The CDR3, as DNA: TGCGCCAGCAGCCAAGGGAGGACTAGCGAGACCTACAATGAGCAGTTCTTC. It specifies CASSQGRTSETYNEQFF.

The chain couples TRBV7-9 to TRBJ2-1, with D unresolved. The CDR3 extends over 16 amino acids. Trimming removed 4 bases from V and 5 bases from J, with 18 bases in between. Germline V lookup: CDR1 SEHNR, CDR2 FQNEAQ (reference sequence). The CDR3 DNA reads TGTGCCAGCAGCTCATACAGAAAGGACGGAAACAATGAGCAGTTCTTC. Its protein is CASSSYRKDGNNEQFF.

This sequence joins TRBV25-1 and TRBJ2-4; 8 nucleotides line up with TRBD1. This CDR3 contains 14 residues. Germline values: CDR1 MGHDK, CDR2 SYGVNS. V shed 8 bases and J 3 bases; nucleotides not matched to a gene: 6. The CDR3 DNA reads as TGTGCCAGCGGACAGGGAAGGGGCAAAAACATTCAGTACTTC. Translated: CASGQGRGKNIQYF.

This rearrangement joins TRBV30 to TRBJ1-1, with unresolved D. Germline CDR1 is GTSNPN and CDR2 is SVGIG (reference sequence). Trimming left V 0 bases short and J 5 bases short, with 22 bases between. This CDR3 is built from 17 residues. In nucleotides, the CDR3 is TGTGCCTGGAGTGTACTAGGTGTTGTGAGTGAGAGGACTGAAGCTTTCTTT. Its protein product is CAWSVLGVVSERTEAFF.

This sequence joins TRBV6-5 and TRBJ2-3; D perhaps matches TRBD1 (6 bases). Germline loops: CDR1 MNHEY, CDR2 SVGAGI. The CDR3 spans 12 residues. Trimming removed 5 bases at V and 9 bases at J, with 12 bases between. The CDR3 coding sequence is TGTGCCAGCAGTGCATCCGGGACAACGCAGTATTTT. Translated: CASSASGTTQYF.

The chain couples TRBV23-1 to TRBJ2-7, with TRBD2 matching 9 bases. TRBV23-1 qualifies as an ORF whose function is uncertain. V was clipped by 0 bases and J by 6 bases; unmatched bases: 3. The CDR3 runs to 14 residues. The CDR3 sequence: CASSQSRTSAEQYF. The CDR3 DNA sequence: TGCGCCAGCAGTCAATCCAGGACTAGCGCCGAGCAGTACTTC.